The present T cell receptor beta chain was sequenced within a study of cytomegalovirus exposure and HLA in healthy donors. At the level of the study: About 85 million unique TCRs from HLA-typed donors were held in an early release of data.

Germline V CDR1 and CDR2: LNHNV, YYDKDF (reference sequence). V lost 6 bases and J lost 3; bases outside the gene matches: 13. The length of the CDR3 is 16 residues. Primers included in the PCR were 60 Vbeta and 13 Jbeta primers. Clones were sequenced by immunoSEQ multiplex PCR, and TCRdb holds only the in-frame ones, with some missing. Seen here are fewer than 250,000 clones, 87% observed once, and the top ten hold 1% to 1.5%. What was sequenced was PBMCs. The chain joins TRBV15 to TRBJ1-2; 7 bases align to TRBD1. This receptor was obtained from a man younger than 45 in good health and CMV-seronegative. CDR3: CATSSDRGGGDYGYTF. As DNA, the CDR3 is TGTGCCACCAGTAGCGACCGTGGAGGGGGCGACTATGGCTACACCTTC.